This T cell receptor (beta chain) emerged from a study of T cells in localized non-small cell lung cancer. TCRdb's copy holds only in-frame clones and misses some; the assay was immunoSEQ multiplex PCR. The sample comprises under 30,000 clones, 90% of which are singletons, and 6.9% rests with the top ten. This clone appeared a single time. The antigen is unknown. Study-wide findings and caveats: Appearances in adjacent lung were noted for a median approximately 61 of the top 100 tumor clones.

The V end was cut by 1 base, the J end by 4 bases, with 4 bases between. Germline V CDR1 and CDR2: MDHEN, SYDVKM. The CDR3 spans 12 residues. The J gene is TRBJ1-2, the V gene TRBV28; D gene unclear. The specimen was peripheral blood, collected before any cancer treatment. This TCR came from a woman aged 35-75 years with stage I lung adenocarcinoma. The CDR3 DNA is TGTGCCAGCAGTTTATTGAGCTATGGCTACACCTTC. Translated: CASSLLSYGYTF.